The rows below give T cell receptor beta chains drawn from one sample of a study of T cells in Graves' hyperthyroidism and ophthalmopathy. One entry per CDR3 protein results from TCRdb running MiXCR on the multiplex PCR reads. The sample carries about 200,000 distinct CDR3 sequences, around a sixth recorded once. Sequencing input: blood. Receptors originate from a woman aged 45-65 years with Graves' hyperthyroidism. CDR3s include the opening cysteine and the closing phenylalanine or tryptophan.

v_call	j_call	cdr3_length	cdr3_aa
TRBV2	TRBJ1-5	14	CASNRDRETQPQHF
TRBV20-1	TRBJ1-5	15	CSATTERAFSQPQHF
TRBV6-1	TRBJ2-3	14	CASTQTGGTDTQYF
TRBV10-3	TRBJ1-5	17	CAISDRGRGMGNQPQHF
TRBV19	TRBJ2-3	17	CASSNRTSGRSTDTQYF
TRBV7-3	TRBJ2-3	18	CASSSTLSGAGGLNTQYF
TRBV27	TRBJ2-6	20	CASSMYSPGQGVLGANVLTF
TRBV4-2	TRBJ2-1	16	CASSQVGTTSYNEQFF
TRBV29-1	TRBJ1-1	13	CSVEDLGTGVYFF
TRBV18	TRBJ2-1	14	CASSKKRDVIEQFF
TRBV3-1	TRBJ1-3	15	CASSQGPGSGNTIYF
TRBV11-3	TRBJ1-1	16	CASSWRPGGQNTEAFF
TRBV14	TRBJ2-3	13	CASSQSQADTQYF
TRBV7-9	TRBJ1-3	15	CASRMGSRSGNTIYF
TRBV7-2	TRBJ2-3	14	CASSLDSSSDTQYF
TRBV30	TRBJ1-5	13	CAWKGQGAQPQHF
TRBV10-3	TRBJ1-5	13	CAISESADQPQHF
TRBV6-1	TRBJ2-5	16	CASSQVDRESQETQYF
TRBV20-1	TRBJ2-7	15	CSASGLAGGLYEQYF
TRBV11-2	TRBJ2-7	20	CASSATGLAAGGPLSYEQYF
TRBV4-2	TRBJ2-7	18	CASSHDGGLAGVGYEQYF
TRBV10-3	TRBJ1-3	13	CAISPWTGNTIYF
TRBV20-1	TRBJ2-5	14	CSARSGVGEETQYF
TRBV27	TRBJ2-7	15	CASSPRTGIFYEQYF
TRBV2	TRBJ2-5	11	CASSEGMYADF
TRBV12-5	TRBJ1-5	13	CASGGYSNQPQHF
TRBV12-3/TRBV12-4	TRBJ1-1	15	CASSERDRANTEAFF
TRBV11-2	TRBJ1-6	15	CASSLISGNNSPLHF